This T cell receptor (beta chain) is drawn from a study of control samples from healthy donors and cancer patients. CDR1 is LNHDA and CDR2 is SQIVND in the germline V gene (reference sequence). V was shortened by 6 bases and J by 4 bases, with 15 bases between the two germline ends. The CDR3 has 14 residues. Some clones are missing from TCRdb's copy, which holds only in-frame ones; the method was immunoSEQ multiplex PCR. The data contain about 150,000 clones, roughly 93% of them singletons. Specimen: blood. The chain joins TRBV19 to TRBJ1-1, with D perhaps TRBD1 (5 bases). The source is a man aged 18 to 30 in good health. The CDR3 DNA is TGTGCCAGTAGCCTGGGACCCACCAGCACTGAAGCTTTCTTT. Its translation: CASSLGPTSTEAFF.